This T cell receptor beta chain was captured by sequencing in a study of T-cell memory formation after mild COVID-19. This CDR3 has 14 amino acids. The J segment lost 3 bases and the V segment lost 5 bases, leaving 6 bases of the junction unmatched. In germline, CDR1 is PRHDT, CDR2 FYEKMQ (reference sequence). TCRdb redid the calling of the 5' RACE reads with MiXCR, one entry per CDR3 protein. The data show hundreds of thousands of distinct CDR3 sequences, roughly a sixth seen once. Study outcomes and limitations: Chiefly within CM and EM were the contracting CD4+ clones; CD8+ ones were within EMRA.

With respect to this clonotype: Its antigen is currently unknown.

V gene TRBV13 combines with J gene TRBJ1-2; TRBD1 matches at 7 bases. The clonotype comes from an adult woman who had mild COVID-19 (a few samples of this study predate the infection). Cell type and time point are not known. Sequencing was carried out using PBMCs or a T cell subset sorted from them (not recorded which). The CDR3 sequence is CASSKGGADYGYTF. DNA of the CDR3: TGTGCCAGCAGCAAAGGGGGCGCGGACTATGGCTACACCTTC.